A single sample gave rise to the 8 T cell receptor beta chains below, sequenced in a study of T cells expressing NK-cell markers. TCRdb reworked the 5' RACE reads into one entry per CDR3 protein, no DNA. The sample has about 550,000 distinct CDR3 sequences. The specimen was blood T cells: a sorted CD56 or NKG2C T cell subset, CD4+ or CD8+ T cells, or bulk PBMC T cells (not recorded which). The receptor set was obtained from a man aged 18 to 29 in good health.

V usage is TRBV5-1 and J usage is TRBJ1-5; TCRdb's D call, TRBD1, is unchecked because there is no DNA. The germline V gene has CDR1 SGHRS and CDR2 YFSETQ. This CDR3 has 15 amino acids. The CDR3 region is CASSLTGLMHQPQHF.

The chain uses TRBV24-1 and TRBJ2-2; TCRdb reports TRBD2, a call that lacks DNA to check it against. This CDR3 has 18 amino acids. The V gene's germline CDR1 is KGHDR and CDR2 SFDVKD. CDR3 protein: CATSDTGLAGKYTGELFF.

The chain links TRBV10-3 to TRBJ2-1; with no DNA, the TCRdb D assignment of TRBD1 cannot be verified. The CDR3 contains 14 residues. CDR1 is ENHRY and CDR2 is SYGVKD in the germline V gene. The CDR3 sequence is CAAVGDRLRGEQFF.

This rearrangement joins TRBV16 to TRBJ2-3; TCRdb indicates TRBD2, and absent DNA this call remains unverified. The germline gives CDR1 KGHSY, CDR2 FQNENV. The CDR3 is 15 residues long. This CDR3 is CASSHRGWVVDTQYF.

The rearrangement uses TRBV20-1 and TRBJ2-1; the D call from TCRdb, TRBD2, cannot be confirmed without DNA. The CDR3 sequence is 16 residues long. Per the germline V gene, CDR1 is DFQATT and CDR2 is SNEGSKA (reference sequence). The CDR3: CSARSYVAGGPHEQFF.

The chain employs TRBV30 and TRBJ2-1; TCRdb picks TRBD1, but there is no DNA to check that call. The CDR3 has 12 residues. CDR1 is GTSNPN, CDR2 SVGIG, per germline (reference sequence). This CDR3 reads CALGRGNNEQFF. Drawing the rest from reference TRBV30 and TRBJ2-1, the complete variable domain is SQTIHQWPATLVQPVGSPLSLECTVEGTSNPNLYWYRQAAGRGLQLLFYSVGIGQISSEVPQNLSASRPQDRQFILSSKKLLLSDSGFYLCALGRGNNEQFFGPGTRLTVL.

The chain links TRBV6-2 or TRBV6-3 to TRBJ2-7; the D call from TCRdb, TRBD2, cannot be confirmed without DNA. Germline lookup yields CDR1 MNHEY and CDR2 SVGEGT. This CDR3 comprises 14 residues. The CDR3 sequence: CASSLSGRALEQYF.

The rearrangement joins TRBV7-9 to TRBJ2-1. This CDR3 has 15 amino acids. CDR1 SEHNR and CDR2 FQNEAQ come from the germline V gene (reference sequence). The CDR3 sequence is CASSPKIRTANEQFF.